What follows are 22 T cell receptor beta chains derived from one specimen sequenced in a study of blood T cell repertoires in COVID-19. Clones were read by immunoSEQ multiplex PCR, and TCRdb kept only the in-frame ones, dropping some. The data show 95,000 to 150,000 clones, over 75% seen once. Specimen: peripheral blood. These receptor sequences come from a man between 60 and 70 years old with acute or convalescent COVID-19.

The chain is built from TRBV2 and TRBJ2-3, with 7 bases that match TRBD1. Germline V gene sequence: CDR1 SNHLY, CDR2 FYNNEI. J was trimmed by 0 bases and V by 6 bases; bases with no gene match: 3. The CDR3 length is 14 residues. CDR3: CASSKGASTDTQYF. In DNA form, the CDR3 reads TGTGCCAGCAGCAAGGGGGCGAGCACAGATACGCAGTATTTT.

The chain combines TRBV28 with TRBJ2-7; D is unresolved. The CDR3 consists of 12 residues. Trimming pared 4 bases from V and 2 bases from J, leaving 6 bases between. The germline V gene has CDR1 MDHEN and CDR2 SYDVKM. CDR3: CASSSLPYEQYF. The DNA of the CDR3 is TGTGCCAGCAGTTCCCTTCCCTACGAGCAGTACTTC.

The chain links TRBV5-6 to TRBJ2-7; 8 bases map to TRBD1. The CDR3 sequence is 13 residues long. The J segment lost 6 bases and the V segment lost 3 bases, leaving 5 bases of the junction unmatched. CDR1 and CDR2 from the germline V gene are SGHDT and YYEEEE. CDR3 DNA: TGTGCCAGCAGCTGGACAGGGTCTGCCGAGCAGTACTTC. It codes for CASSWTGSAEQYF.

The rearrangement uses TRBV21-1 and TRBJ2-7; TRBD2 is the table's D call, not checked against the DNA. TRBV21-1 is an annotated pseudogene. The CDR3 has 10 residues. The CDR3 region has the DNA TGTGCCTTAAGGGAGCACGAGCAGTACTTC. Translating gives CALREHEQYF.

The chain joins TRBV30 to TRBJ1-4; D may be TRBD1 (6 bases). V lost 0 bases to trimming and J lost 5 bases, with 16 bases between them. Germline V gene data show CDR1 as GTSNPN and CDR2 as SVGIG (reference sequence). The CDR3 sequence is 16 residues long. This chain's CDR3 is CAWSVGSRGINEKLFF. The CDR3 DNA is TGTGCCTGGAGTGTAGGGAGTAGGGGGATCAATGAAAAACTGTTTTTT.

This clone was counted a few times. The rearrangement joins TRBV7-2 to TRBJ2-2, with TRBD1 matching 8 bases. The CDR3 covers 14 residues. The V and J ends lost 3 bases and 7 bases, in that order; junction bases with no gene match: 4. Germline values: CDR1 SGHTA, CDR2 FQGNSA. The CDR3 spells CASSFAGGFGELFF. The CDR3 DNA reads as TGTGCCAGCAGCTTCGCAGGGGGCTTCGGGGAGCTGTTTTTT.

The rearrangement links TRBV3-1 (or the pseudogene TRBV3-2) to TRBJ2-3; maybe TRBD2 (5 bases). V was pared by 1 base and J by 1 base, with 9 bases between. The CDR3 sequence is 15 residues long. Germline V gene data show CDR1 as LGHDT and CDR2 as YNNKEL (reference sequence). CDR3 region: CASSQGASRTDTQYF. In nucleotides, the CDR3 is TGTGCCAGCAGCCAAGGCGCTAGCCGCACAGATACGCAGTATTTT.

J is TRBJ1-2 and V is TRBV30; D may be TRBD1 (6 bases). Germline V gene data show CDR1 as GTSNPN and CDR2 as SVGIG (reference sequence). The CDR3 is made up of 13 amino acids. V dropped 0 bases and J dropped 7 bases, with 12 bases sitting between them. The CDR3 DNA sequence: TGTGCCTGGAGTGTACTGACAGGAGGTGGCTACACCTTC. Protein: CAWSVLTGGGYTF.

The chain has TRBV28 and TRBJ2-2; 12 bases match TRBD1. The CDR3 extends over 17 amino acids. J was trimmed by 3 bases and V by 6 bases; bases with no gene match: 8. Germline V lookup: CDR1 MDHEN, CDR2 SYDVKM. CDR3 sequence: CASRPGGTGGYTGELFF. CDR3 DNA: TGTGCCAGCAGACCCGGAGGGACAGGGGGCTACACCGGGGAGCTGTTTTTT.

The chain has TRBV4-3 and TRBJ1-6; perhaps TRBD1 as D (6 bases). Trimming cost V 0 bases and J 9 bases, with 12 bases left between them. The germline CDR1 and CDR2 sequences are LGHNA and YSLEER. The CDR3 covers 15 residues. The CDR3 DNA reads TGCGCCAGCAGCCAAGACACAGGGTTGAGTTCACCCCTCCACTTT. Amino acid sequence: CASSQDTGLSSPLHF.

The table lists this clone with a few counts. The chain has TRBV7-3 and TRBJ2-3; a possible D gene is TRBD2 (5 bases). Trimming took off 5 bases at V and 4 bases at J, with 13 bases between the two ends. CDR3 length: 14 amino acids. In germline, CDR1 is SGHTA, CDR2 FQGTGA. The CDR3 loop reads CASSPGWAPDTQYF. The CDR3 nucleotides are TGTGCCAGCAGCCCGGGATGGGCCCCAGATACGCAGTATTTT.

The rearrangement uses TRBV7-2 and TRBJ2-5, with D maybe TRBD2 (5 bases). CDR3 length: 15 residues. V lost 1 base to trimming and J lost 2 bases, with 11 bases between them. From germline, CDR1 is SGHTA and CDR2 FQGNSA. The CDR3 DNA is TGTGCCAGCAGCTTAGAAGGTTCGGGGCAAGAGACCCAGTACTTC. Its protein is CASSLEGSGQETQYF.

This rearrangement joins TRBV7-2 to TRBJ2-1; 9 positions match TRBD2. This CDR3 has 15 residues. Germline assignment: CDR1 SGHTA and CDR2 FQGNSA. V dropped 2 bases and J dropped 8; count of bases not matched to a gene: 7. For the CDR3, the DNA is TGTGCCAGCAGCTTACTAGCGGGAAATATGTATGAGCAGTTCTTC. This encodes CASSLLAGNMYEQFF.

The J gene is TRBJ2-5, the V gene TRBV27; perhaps TRBD1 as D (8 bases). With 5 bases removed from V and 9 bases from J, the gap between germline ends came to 22 bases. Germline CDR1 MNHEY, CDR2 SMNVEV (reference sequence). The CDR3 totals 15 residues. The CDR3 nucleotides are TGTGCCAGCAGTCCCCTCGGACAGGGAGGGGATTCCCAGTACTTC. Translated: CASSPLGQGGDSQYF.

V usage is TRBV7-2 and J usage is TRBJ1-1; TRBD1 agrees at 10 bases. V was pared by 4 bases and J by 4 bases, with 3 bases of the junction left unmatched. The V gene's germline CDR1 is SGHTA and CDR2 FQGNSA. This CDR3 has 14 amino acids. CDR3 nucleotide sequence: TGTGCCAGCAGCTCCAGGACAGGGGGCACTGAAGCTTTCTTT. Translating it yields CASSSRTGGTEAFF.

The CDR3 DNA is TGTGCCAGCAGGGAGGGGAGTAGCAGGGCCTACGAGCAGTACTTC. Translating it yields CASREGSSRAYEQYF. The chain carries TRBV6-5 and TRBJ2-7, with D possibly TRBD2 on 6 matching bases. Trimming cost V 6 bases and J 2 bases, with 17 bases left between them. The germline V gene has CDR1 MNHEY and CDR2 SVGAGI. The CDR3 extends over 15 amino acids.

The chain has TRBV4-2 and TRBJ1-1; tentative D call: TRBD1 (5 bases). With 4 bases removed from V and 8 bases from J, the gap between germline ends came to 14 bases. The germline gives CDR1 LGHNA, CDR2 YNFKEQ. This CDR3 spans 13 amino acids. CDR3 in amino acids: CASSRVPTDEAFF. The CDR3 DNA follows: TGTGCCAGCAGCCGAGTACCGACAGACGAAGCTTTCTTT.

This clone was detected once. The CDR3 is CASSLSWQGAGETQYF. CDR3 nucleotides: TGTGCCAGCAGTTTATCGTGGCAGGGGGCTGGGGAGACCCAGTACTTC. The rearrangement links TRBV27 to TRBJ2-5; 8 bases line up with TRBD1. The germline V gene has CDR1 MNHEY and CDR2 SMNVEV (reference sequence). V lost 0 bases to trimming and J lost 5 bases; unmatched junction nucleotides: 8. This CDR3 spans 16 amino acids.

The chain couples TRBV25-1 to TRBJ2-1; 7 bases agree with TRBD2. V was pared by 5 bases and J by 16 bases, with 8 bases of the junction left unmatched. Germline values: CDR1 MGHDK, CDR2 SYGVNS. CDR3 length equals 11 residues. CDR3 sequence: CASSLLAAIFF. CDR3 sequence (DNA): TGTGCCAGCAGTCTGCTAGCGGCAATCTTCTTC. Full variable domain (outside the CDR3, taken from reference TRBV25-1 and TRBJ2-1): EADIYQTPRYLVIGTGKKITLECSQTMGHDKMYWYQQDPGMELHLIHYSYGVNSTEKGDLSSESTVSRIRTEHFPLTLESARPSHTSQYLCASSLLAAIFFGPGTRLTVL.

The CDR3 coding sequence is TGTGCCACCGCTGAAGTGCGGGGCGAGCAGTACTTC. Amino acids: CATAEVRGEQYF. The chain joins TRBV28 to TRBJ2-7; possibly TRBD2 for D (6 bases). Germline V gives CDR1 MDHEN, CDR2 SYDVKM. V lost 10 bases, J lost 6 bases, and 16 bases lay in between. The CDR3 extends over 12 amino acids.

The V gene is TRBV19, the J gene TRBJ2-7; 10 positions match TRBD1. The CDR3 loop spans 14 amino acids. The trim removed 5 bases at V and 4 bases at J, leaving 5 bases unmatched. Germline V CDR1 and CDR2: LNHDA, SQIVND (reference sequence). The CDR3 region has the DNA TGTGCCAGTAGTCAGACAGGGGGCGTTTACGAGCAGTACTTC. It codes for CASSQTGGVYEQYF.

This clone was observed a single time. The rearrangement joins TRBV5-6 to TRBJ2-3; 8 bases line up with TRBD1. The CDR3 spans 18 residues. The germline V gene encodes CDR1 SGHDT and CDR2 YYEEEE. Trimming took 4 bases from V and 1 from J; bases not matched to a gene: 14. CDR3 nucleotide sequence: TGTGCCAGCAGCCTATCCTCCGACAGGGGCTTTCGCACAGATACGCAGTATTTT. Its protein product is CASSLSSDRGFRTDTQYF.